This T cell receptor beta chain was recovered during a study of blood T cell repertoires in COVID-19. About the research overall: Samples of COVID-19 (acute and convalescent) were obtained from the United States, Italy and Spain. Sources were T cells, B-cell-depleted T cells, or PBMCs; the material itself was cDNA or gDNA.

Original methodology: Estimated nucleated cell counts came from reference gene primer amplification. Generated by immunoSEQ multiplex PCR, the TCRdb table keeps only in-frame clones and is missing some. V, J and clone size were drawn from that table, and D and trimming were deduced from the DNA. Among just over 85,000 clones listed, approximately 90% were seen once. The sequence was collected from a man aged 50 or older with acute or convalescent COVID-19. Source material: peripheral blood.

The CDR3 loop reads CASKRDYYNSPLHF. As DNA, the CDR3 is TGTGCCAGCAAGAGGGACTACTATAATTCACCCCTCCACTTT. This chain uses TRBV6-5 with TRBJ1-6; D is possibly TRBD1 (5 bases). The CDR3 consists of 14 residues. Germline V gives CDR1 MNHEY, CDR2 SVGAGI. Trimming cost V 7 bases and J 3 bases, with 10 bases left between them.